This note documents a single T cell receptor beta chain sequence. Sequencing used cDNA as its template, made by extracting RNA and reverse transcribing it. Using immunoSEQ multiplex PCR, the repertoire was profiled, and TCRdb retains in-frame clones only, with some absent. The repertoire holds more than 110,000 clones, with roughly 80% as singletons. The data originate from a study of CD8+ T cells in alopecia areata. Study-level information: The study gave treated patients oral tofacitinib at 5 to 10 mg twice daily.

Treatment indicated: oral pan-JAK inhibitor, 5-10 mg twice daily. Sequencing used CD8+ T cells sorted from blood, obtained at week 4, from a patient treated with tofacitinib. The sequence was obtained from a human donor with alopecia areata.

The CDR3 loop reads CAHRWGPYEQYF. The CDR3 region has the DNA TGCGCCCATCGCTGGGGCCCCTACGAGCAGTACTTC. This chain uses TRBV5-1 with TRBJ2-7, with a tentative D call TRBD1 (5 bases). The CDR3 covers 12 residues. V shed 10 bases and J shed 2 bases, with 13 bases lying between them. Per germline, CDR1 SGHRS and CDR2 YFSETQ.